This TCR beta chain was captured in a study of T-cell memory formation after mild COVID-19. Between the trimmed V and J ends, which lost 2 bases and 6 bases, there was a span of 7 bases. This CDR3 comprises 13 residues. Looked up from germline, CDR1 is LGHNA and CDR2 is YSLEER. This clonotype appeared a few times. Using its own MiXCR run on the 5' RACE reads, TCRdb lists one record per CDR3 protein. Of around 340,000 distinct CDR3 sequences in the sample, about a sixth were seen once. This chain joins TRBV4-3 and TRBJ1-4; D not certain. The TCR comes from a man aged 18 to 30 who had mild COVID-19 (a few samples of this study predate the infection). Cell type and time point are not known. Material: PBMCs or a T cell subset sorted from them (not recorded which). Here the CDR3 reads CASSQFGDEKLFF. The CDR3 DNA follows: TGCGCCAGCAGCCAATTCGGCGATGAAAAACTGTTTTTT.